Described below is a single TCR beta chain sequence and its context. Which antigen it targets is not known. No per-base quality is available; no much larger clone lies one base away. TCRbeta CDR3 regions were amplified from genomic DNA using the immunoSEQ Assay, a bias-controlled multiplex PCR. In the source study's methods: The number of nucleated cells in each sample was estimated by amplification of reference gene primers within the assay. To quantify the absolute abundance of each unique TCRbeta CDR3 rearrangement, sequence reads were collapsed and filtered. For each sample, productive Simpson clonality was calculated as the square root of Simpson's diversity index across productive rearrangements. TCRdb took over this immuneACCESS table, retaining in-frame rearrangements with V and J assigned. Such tables are incomplete; in checked studies, under half of the missing clones stem from an unresolved V gene, and the remainder is unexplained. V and J calls plus clone size are reproduced from that table; the DNA served to infer D and trimming. The table for this sample lists under 450,000 clones; more than 85% of them were counted only once. The ten most abundant clones make up approximately 3% of the sample.

This sample was included in a study of blood T cell repertoires in COVID-19 (TCRdb year 2020). Background for the entire study: Samples covering the acute and convalescent phases of COVID-19 were provided by collaborators in the United States, Italy and Spain. The material from the prospective study consisted of cDNA or gDNA derived from T cells, B-cell-depleted T cells, or PBMCs. Deeply sampled blood TCRbeta repertoires from subjects exposed to, actively infected with, or recovered from COVID-19 were included in the dataset. A freely available public database, intended as a resource for researchers studying the immune response to SARS-CoV-2, is where the repertoires were released. The samples were drawn from two sources: the first 160 participants of the ongoing ImmuneRACE study, and 1,000 to 1,500 subjects contributed by 6 global collaborators. Sample metadata almost always included a de-identified subject ID, COVID-19 status, age in years and sex. Where HLA class I and class II types were available, the types were taken from metadata supplied by the sample provider, not from assay-based typing.

Participants in the prospective study were aged about 18 to 90 years, lived in 20 to 25 United States geographic areas, and enrolled through a virtual design. In the prospective study, participants were assigned to cohorts based on the clinical history participants reported in a screening survey and a study questionnaire. For ImmuneRACE Cohort 3, a participant was defined as recovered based on two consecutive negative NP/OP PCR tests, clearance by a healthcare professional, or resolution of symptoms. In the prospective study, mobile phlebotomists collected whole blood, serum and a nasopharyngeal or oropharyngeal swab from each participant. Prospective study participants could optionally give additional blood draws and questionnaires over a roughly two-month period. Before DNA extraction, blood samples from the prospective study were shipped at room temperature or frozen. Trimmed from V: 0 bases; trimmed from J: 4 bases; junction bases lacking a gene match: 8. From the cysteine through the phenylalanine, the CDR3 covers 16 amino acids. Of the read, only the CDR3 DNA is kept; its 48 bases are in frame from base 1. CDR1 and CDR2, looked up from the germline V gene (reference sequence), are LNHDA and SQIVND.

Overall study results and their limits: The quantity of clinical and demographic metadata differed by source and by participant and was supplied without curation.

The chain is made from TRBV19 and TRBJ1-2; 7 central bases correspond to TRBD1. The receptor was isolated from a woman aged 30 to 39 who had recovered from COVID-19. The sequencing input was PBMCs or T cells enriched from blood (not recorded which). The CDR3 reads CASSIDRVDRFYGYTF. The nucleotides read TGTGCCAGTAGTATAGATCGGGTGGACAGGTTCTATGGCTACACCTTC.